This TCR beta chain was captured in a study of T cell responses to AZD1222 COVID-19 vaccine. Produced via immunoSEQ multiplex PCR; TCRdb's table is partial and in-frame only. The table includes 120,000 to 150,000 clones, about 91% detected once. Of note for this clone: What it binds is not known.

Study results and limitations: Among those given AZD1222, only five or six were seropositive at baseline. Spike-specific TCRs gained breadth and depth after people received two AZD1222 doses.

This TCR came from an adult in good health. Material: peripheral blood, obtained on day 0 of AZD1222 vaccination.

The CDR3 sequence: CASSIASGSNYGYTF. The CDR3 coding sequence is TGTGCCAGTAGTATAGCCTCGGGGAGCAACTATGGCTACACCTTC. This chain connects TRBV19 to TRBJ1-2, with D hard to call. This CDR3 region has 15 residues. Trimming pared 1 base from V and 2 bases from J, leaving 11 bases between. The germline gives CDR1 LNHDA, CDR2 SQIVND (reference sequence). Using reference TRBV19 and TRBJ1-2 for the parts outside the CDR3, the full variable domain is DGGITQSPKYLFRKEGQNVTLSCEQNLNHDAMYWYRQDPGQGLRLIYYSQIVNDFQKGDIAEGYSVSREKKESFPLTVTSAQKNPTAFYLCASSIASGSNYGYTFGSGTRLTVV.